These T cell receptor beta chains were read from a single sample in a study of T cell responses to AZD1222 COVID-19 vaccine. TCRdb keeps only in-frame clones here, not all; method: immunoSEQ multiplex PCR. The sample contains some 87,000 clones, 80% to 90% of which appear only once. This specimen was peripheral blood, taken on day 0 of AZD1222 vaccination. The receptors come from an adult in good health. The CDR3 runs from the conserved cysteine through the conserved F or W. D genes are given only for firm matches. Size is omitted from some rows. Given values are once, few, many or a class for expanded clones.

TRBJ2-7 | . | . | TRBV19 | CASSIGGTPTYEQYF | TGTGCCAGTAGTATAGGCGGGACACCCACCTACGAGCAGTACTTC
TRBJ2-7 | . | . | TRBV6-5 | CASHSRGRSYEQYF | TGTGCCAGTCATTCCAGGGGACGCTCCTACGAGCAGTACTTC
TRBJ2-3 | . | . | TRBV29-1 | CSVLPHTDTQYF | TGCAGCGTTCTCCCCCACACAGATACGCAGTATTTT
TRBJ2-1 | . | . | TRBV5-1 | CASSLGGQLSYNEQFF | TGCGCCAGCAGCTTGGGGGGGCAATTGTCCTACAATGAGCAGTTCTTC
TRBJ2-3 | TRBD2 | . | TRBV24-1 | CATSDSSSGRPPDTQYF | TGTGCCACCAGTGATTCCTCTAGCGGGCGCCCCCCAGATACGCAGTATTTT
TRBJ2-1 | TRBD2 | . | TRBV11-2 | CASSSLRGSNWDEQFF | TGTGCCAGCAGCTCGCTTCGCGGGAGCAATTGGGATGAGCAGTTCTTC
TRBJ1-5 | . | . | TRBV18 | CASSPPGNQPQHF | TGTGCCAGCTCACCACCGGGCAATCAGCCCCAGCATTTT
TRBJ1-2 | . | . | TRBV19 | CASSMGGRSYGYTF | TGTGCCAGTAGTATGGGGGGCAGAAGCTATGGCTACACCTTC
TRBJ2-7 | . | . | TRBV6-5 | CASSYLRDPSYEQYF | TGTGCCAGCAGTTACCTACGGGACCCTTCCTACGAGCAGTACTTC
TRBJ1-1 | . | few | TRBV6-5 | CASSLPDGNTEAFF | TGTGCCAGCAGCCTCCCCGATGGGAACACTGAAGCTTTCTTT
TRBJ2-4 | . | . | TRBV29-1 | CSAGNLGLAKNIQYF | TGCAGCGCGGGTAACCTAGGTTTAGCCAAAAACATTCAGTACTTC
TRBJ2-1 | TRBD1 | once | TRBV12-5 | CASGTGTGTYEQFF | TGTGCTAGTGGCACCGGGACAGGGACTTATGAGCAGTTCTTC
TRBJ2-7 | . | . | TRBV3-1/TRBV3-2 | CASSQMGLADEQYF | TGTGCCAGCAGCCAGATGGGGCTAGCAGACGAGCAGTACTTC
TRBJ2-5 | . | once | TRBV4-1 | CASSQESQVGETQYF | TGCGCCAGCAGCCAAGAGAGCCAGGTCGGCGAGACCCAGTACTTC
TRBJ2-7 | TRBD1 | few | TRBV7-6 | CASSLEQGNEQYF | TGTGCCAGCAGCTTAGAACAGGGGAACGAGCAGTACTTC
TRBJ1-2 | . | few | TRBV7-2 | CASSLGGEDYGYTF | TGTGCCAGCAGCTTAGGTGGGGAGGACTATGGCTACACCTTC